This TCR beta chain emerged from a study of cytomegalovirus exposure and HLA in healthy donors (dated 2017 in TCRdb). The study in broad terms: According to a later analysis, the 120 or so validation repertoires were produced on the same platform as the 666 repertoires of the first cohort. To predict cytomegalovirus infection status, the study brought together high-throughput TCR immunosequencing, statistical association of individual TCRs with disease status, and machine learning. The aim of the study was to test whether cataloging public T cell receptors could identify signatures of past pathogen exposure. In addition to the first cohort of around 670 subjects, a separate validation cohort of about 120 different subjects was used.

The investigation overall reported the following: A later analysis found that TCRs clustered in the first cohort also tended to co-occur in the 120 validation repertoires, with 94% of cluster scores above 0. The study listed 150 to 200 TCR beta chains as associated with cytomegalovirus. The validation cohort had no HLA typing available for a later analysis, so co-occurrence within that cohort was assessed over all 130 or so repertoires. Most TCR sequences were observed very rarely across donors, whereas some public TCRs were present in many individuals. In both the original and validation cohorts, the classifier was reported to diagnose cytomegalovirus status with high specificity and sensitivity. In vitro tests confirmed that a few of the cytomegalovirus-associated TCR beta chains recognize cytomegalovirus antigens. The authors suggested that the approach could potentially be generalized to other disease states and immunological phenotypes.

The V end loses 4 bases and the J end loses 2 bases, and a stretch of 12 bases separates them. The CDR3 starts with the cysteine, ends with the phenylalanine, and has 14 residues. This entry keeps only the CDR3 DNA: 42 bases, framed from base 1. For CDR1 and CDR2, the germline V gene lists LGHNA and YNFKEQ. This clone was seen just once. Its binding antigen is unknown. There are no base qualities to consult, and no much larger clone falls within one base. Separate from the approximately 700-subject first cohort, the validation cohort of 120 subjects was the group to which the donors belonged. The library was prepared using the immunoSEQ multiplex PCR assay. In the paper's pipeline: To diagnose cytomegalovirus status from the catalog of TCR beta chain sequences, a statistical classification framework was built. TCRdb took over this immuneACCESS table, retaining in-frame rearrangements with V and J assigned. Such tables are incomplete; in checked studies, under half of the missing clones stem from an unresolved V gene, and the remainder is unexplained. V and J calls plus clone size are reproduced from that table; the DNA served to infer D and trimming. For this sample the table gives 130,000 to 150,000 clones, of which roughly 86% were detected only once. The ten largest make up about 4.9% of the sample.

The clonotype comes from a young man in good health and CMV-seropositive. Input material: PBMCs. This chain is built from TRBV4-2 and TRBJ2-7, and possibly TRBD2, on 6 matching bases. The DNA sequence is as follows: TGTGCCAGCAGCCCCGGGGTAGCGGCCTACGAGCAGTACTTC. The translation is CASSPGVAAYEQYF.